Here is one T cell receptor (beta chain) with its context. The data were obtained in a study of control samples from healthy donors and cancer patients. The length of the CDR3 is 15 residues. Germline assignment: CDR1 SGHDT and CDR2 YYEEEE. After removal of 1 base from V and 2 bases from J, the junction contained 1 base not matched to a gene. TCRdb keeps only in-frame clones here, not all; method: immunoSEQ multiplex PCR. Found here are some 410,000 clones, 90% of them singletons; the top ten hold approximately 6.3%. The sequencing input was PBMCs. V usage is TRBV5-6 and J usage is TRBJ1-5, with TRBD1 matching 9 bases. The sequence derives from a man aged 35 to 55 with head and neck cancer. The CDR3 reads CASSLRTGGNQPQHF. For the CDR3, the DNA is TGTGCCAGCAGCTTGCGGACAGGGGGCAATCAGCCCCAGCATTTT.